The text below deals with one TCR beta chain. This sample stems from a study of blood T cell repertoires in COVID-19. The repertoire was sequenced with immunoSEQ multiplex PCR; TCRdb's copy has only in-frame clones and lacks some. The sample has 150,000 to 200,000 clones, about 89% seen once. V lost 6 bases to trimming and J lost 9 bases, with 12 bases between them. This CDR3 is built from 12 residues. The germline gives CDR1 MNHEY, CDR2 SVGAGI. The sample taken for sequencing was peripheral blood. The rearrangement links TRBV6-5 to TRBJ1-5; D might be TRBD1 (6 bases). The TCR comes from a middle-aged man with acute or convalescent COVID-19. DNA for the CDR3: TGTGCCAGCAGGGACAGCTTAGGGCCCCAGCATTTT. This encodes CASRDSLGPQHF.